This T cell receptor beta chain was found in a study of cytomegalovirus exposure and HLA in healthy donors. Study conclusions and caveats: Several top significant clusters appeared, in a later analysis, to be linked to common viral pathogens. Fewer N-insertions (relative to the approximately 700-donor mean) were reportedly seen in an Asian-associated ancestry cluster in a later analysis. A cluster of highly shared sequence variants was likely a sequencing artifact.

The PCR ran on 60 Vbeta and 13 Jbeta primers. Here immunoSEQ multiplex PCR was the method, and the copy in TCRdb shows in-frame clones only, minus some. This sample has roughly 100,000 clones, with roughly 80% found just once. The V segment lost 0 bases and the J segment 2 bases; nucleotides outside the gene matches: 9. Looked up from germline, CDR1 is SEHNR and CDR2 is FQNEAQ (reference sequence). This CDR3 comprises 17 residues. Concerning this clone itself: Its antigen is still unknown.

The chain combines TRBV7-9 with TRBJ1-1; 7 nucleotides match TRBD1. This sequence originates from a man aged 25-45 years in good health and CMV-seropositive. Sequencing was done on a sample of PBMCs. For the CDR3, the DNA is TGTGCCAGCAGCTTAGCGCTGCGTAGGGGGCGAAACACTGAAGCTTTCTTT. It encodes CASSLALRRGRNTEAFF.